A single sample is the source of the 27 T cell receptor beta chains below, sequenced in a study of T cells in Graves' hyperthyroidism and ophthalmopathy. Amplified TCR beta CDR3 regions derived from RNA transcripts. The primer set for the first-round RT-PCR of the TCR CDR3 was HTBI. In TCRdb, the multiplex PCR reads were re-called with MiXCR into one record per CDR3 protein. The sample holds around 350,000 distinct CDR3 sequences; about 16% are singletons and the top ten take roughly 19%. Sequencing used blood. The receptors were gathered from a woman aged 60-75 years with Graves' ophthalmopathy.

This clonotype was seen a handful of times. This chain connects TRBV7-8 to TRBJ2-1, with D perhaps matching TRBD2 (7 bases). V was cut by 1 base and J by 8 bases, with 15 bases left in between. Germline V gives CDR1 SGHVS, CDR2 FQNEAQ. The CDR3 is made up of 15 amino acids. DNA for the CDR3: TGTGCCAGCAGCTTAGTCAGTCGGGGGGCCGATGAGCAGTTCTTC. Translation: CASSLVSRGADEQFF.

This clonotype appeared a few times. This chain joins TRBV12-3 or TRBV12-4 and TRBJ2-7; 14 positions agree with TRBD2. CDR3 length: 16 amino acids. Trimming cost V 6 bases and J 3 bases; bases outside gene matches: 7. The CDR3 nucleotides read TGTGCCAGCAGCCCCGGACTAGCGGGAGGAAACTACGAGCAGTACTTC. It specifies CASSPGLAGGNYEQYF.

About this clonotype itself: This may be a read error: a much more frequent sequence differs by one nucleotide. V and J are TRBV20-1 and TRBJ2-7; D is ambiguous. The germline V gene encodes CDR1 DFQATT and CDR2 SNEGSKA (reference sequence). This CDR3 spans 13 amino acids. The CDR3 region has the DNA TGCAATGCTCGGAACAGCCGAAACTACGAGCAGTACTTC. Translation gives CNARNSRNYEQYF.

The rearrangement joins TRBV9 to TRBJ1-6; D unclear. Per germline, CDR1 SGDLS and CDR2 YYNGEE. The CDR3 contains 11 residues. The CDR3 spells CAFGPSSPLHF. DNA for the CDR3: TGTGCATTTGGGCCCTCTTCACCCCTCCACTTT.

This clonotype came up many times. CDR3 DNA sequence: TGTGCCAGCAGCTTAAGGGGGGCCGGGAATGAGCAGTTCTTC. It specifies CASSLRGAGNEQFF. The J gene is TRBJ2-1, the V gene TRBV5-6, with D perhaps assigned TRBD1 or TRBD2 (6 bases each). This CDR3 comprises 14 residues. Germline loops: CDR1 SGHDT, CDR2 YYEEEE. V was cut by 2 bases and J by 7 bases, with 13 bases left in between.

This clonotype came up many times. The V and J genes are TRBV2 and TRBJ2-1; 8 bases map to TRBD2. Unmatched junction bases numbered 8, after V lost 1 base and J lost 0 bases. The CDR3 is 18 amino acids. From germline, CDR1 is SNHLY and CDR2 FYNNEI. CDR3 DNA sequence: TGTGCCAGCAGTGAAGAGTCTAGCGGGTCTAGCTCCTACAATGAGCAGTTCTTC. Its protein product is CASSEESSGSSSYNEQFF.

CDR3 residues: CASSYATSGTGHYNEQFF. Written as DNA, the CDR3 is TGTGCCAGCAGTTACGCAACTAGCGGGACGGGACACTACAATGAGCAGTTCTTC. The genes are TRBV6-2 or TRBV6-3 and TRBJ2-1, with TRBD2 identical over 10 bases. The germline V gene encodes CDR1 MNHEY and CDR2 SVGEGT. The CDR3 loop spans 18 amino acids. V shed 2 bases, J shed 3 bases, and the junction held 10 bases outside the gene matches.

This clonotype was seen many times. The V gene is TRBV14, the J gene TRBJ2-3; D gene unclear. In germline, CDR1 is SGHDN, CDR2 FVKESK. Trimming stripped 4 bases from V and 0 bases from J, with 11 bases between. The CDR3 consists of 15 residues. CDR3 sequence: CASSPRTPSTDTQYF. In DNA form, the CDR3 reads TGTGCCAGCAGCCCCAGGACCCCGAGCACAGATACGCAGTATTTT. Looking up the rest from reference TRBV14 and TRBJ2-3 gives the full variable domain: EAGVTQFPSHSVIEKGQTVTLRCDPISGHDNLYWYRRVMGKEIKFLLHFVKESKQDESGMPNNRFLAERTGGTYSTLKVQPAELEDSGVYFCASSPRTPSTDTQYFGPGTRLTVL.

In its sample, this clonotype was seen many times. The chain recombines TRBV28 with TRBJ2-7; 8 bases are a match to TRBD1. The CDR3 is 15 amino acids. The V gene's germline CDR1 is MDHEN and CDR2 SYDVKM. With V trimmed by 5 bases and J by 1 base, 7 bases remained unmatched. The CDR3 bases are TGTGCCAGCAGTCTCGCGCGACAGGGGTCCTACGAGCAGTACTTC. Translated, it gives CASSLARQGSYEQYF.

The chain is built from TRBV7-9 and TRBJ2-7; tentative D call: TRBD1 (6 bases). Germline V gene lookup returns CDR1 SEHNR and CDR2 FQNEAQ (reference sequence). V dropped 5 bases and J dropped 2 bases, with 19 bases sitting between them. The CDR3 extends over 16 amino acids. The CDR3 here is CASSETLHRVPYEQYF. CDR3 DNA sequence: TGTGCCAGCAGCGAAACTCTGCACAGGGTCCCCTACGAGCAGTACTTC.

The table lists this clonotype with many counts. This chain links TRBV11-2 with TRBJ2-1; D remains unclear. Germline CDR1 reads SGHAT; CDR2 reads FQNNGV. CDR3 size: 14 residues. V gave up 4 bases and J gave up 7 bases, with 14 bases separating them. This CDR3 is CASSSDLVVNEQFF. CDR3 coding DNA: TGTGCCAGCAGCTCCGACCTAGTGGTTAATGAGCAGTTCTTC. The full variable domain, completed using reference TRBV11-2 and TRBJ2-1, is EAGVAQSPRYKIIEKRQSVAFWCNPISGHATLYWYQQILGQGPKLLIQFQNNGVVDDSQLPKDRFSAERLKGVDSTLKIQPAKLEDSAVYLCASSSDLVVNEQFFGPGTRLTVL.

This clonotype was recorded a few times. J is TRBJ2-7 and V is TRBV20-1, with a possible D match to TRBD2 (6 bases). This CDR3 is 13 amino acids long. Germline V gives CDR1 DFQATT, CDR2 SNEGSKA (reference sequence). DNA for the CDR3: TGCAATTCGGAGCGGGCTGCGCCCTACGAGCAGTACTTC. It yields the protein CNSERAAPYEQYF.

In this sample, this clonotype turned up many times. This rearrangement joins TRBV5-6 to TRBJ1-1; D unclear. The CDR3 has 16 amino acids. Germline loops: CDR1 SGHDT, CDR2 YYEEEE. The V gene lost 4 bases and the J gene lost 0 bases, with 16 bases spanning the gap. DNA of the CDR3: TGTGCCAGCAGCGCTCCAGGTGGTCTTGTGAACACTGAAGCTTTCTTT. Translated, it gives CASSAPGGLVNTEAFF.

V and J are TRBV24-1 and TRBJ1-5; D may be TRBD1 (5 bases). V was clipped by 3 bases and J by 4 bases, with 9 bases between them. Germline assignment: CDR1 KGHDR and CDR2 SFDVKD. The CDR3 has 14 amino acids. CDR3 protein: CATSDVQANQPQHF. Here the CDR3 DNA reads TGTGCCACCAGTGATGTACAGGCTAATCAGCCCCAGCATTTT.

This clonotype has only a few counts. This sequence joins TRBV6-6 and TRBJ2-5; 9 bases map to TRBD1. CDR3 length equals 15 residues. J gave up 9 bases and V 2 bases, and 10 bases lay outside the gene matches. The germline V gene encodes CDR1 MNHNY and CDR2 SVGAGI (reference sequence). The CDR3 DNA sequence: TGTGCCAGCAGTTACACAGGGGGCCCCGGAAGGGCCCAGTACTTC. Translation gives CASSYTGGPGRAQYF.

This clonotype showed up many times. The CDR3 DNA is TGTGCCAGCAGCTTAGCGGGCAGCAGCGAGACCCAGTACTTC. This encodes CASSLAGSSETQYF. V usage is TRBV7-6 and J usage is TRBJ2-5; D ambiguous. V lost 0 bases, J lost 5 bases, and 10 bases lay in between. This CDR3 has 14 amino acids. Germline V lookup: CDR1 SGHVS, CDR2 FNYEAQ.

This clonotype was seen many times. This chain links TRBV7-2 with TRBJ2-7; 12 bases are shared with TRBD2. The CDR3 runs 17 residues. V shed 1 base and J 1 base; nucleotides not matched to a gene: 5. In germline, CDR1 is SGHTA, CDR2 FQGNSA. The CDR3 spells CASSLEGTSGFSYEQYF. The CDR3 bases are TGTGCCAGCAGCTTAGAAGGGACTAGCGGGTTTTCCTACGAGCAGTACTTC.

This clonotype was found many times. This chain connects TRBV10-3 to TRBJ2-7, with 9 bases fitting TRBD1. The ends lost 6 bases at V and 5 bases at J; junction bases unmatched: 14. Germline CDR1 reads ENHRY; CDR2 reads SYGVKD. The CDR3 is 16 residues long. The CDR3 nucleotides are TGTGCCATCAGCGCTACGGGGGGACAGGGTGCCCACGAGCAGTACTTC. This translates into CAISATGGQGAHEQYF.

This clonotype was seen only a few times. The rearrangement uses TRBV4-1 and TRBJ2-3; 7 bases match TRBD2. Trimming at V came to 1 base and at J to 3 bases, leaving 7 bases not matched to a gene. Germline loops: CDR1 MGHRA, CDR2 YSYEKL. CDR3 length equals 16 residues. DNA of the CDR3: TGCGCCAGCAGCCAAGGGAACGGCGGGAGAACAGATACGCAGTATTTT. Encoded protein: CASSQGNGGRTDTQYF.

This clonotype appeared many times. This chain connects TRBV24-1 to TRBJ2-1; a weak D match, TRBD1 (5 bases). Germline V gene lookup returns CDR1 KGHDR and CDR2 SFDVKD. The CDR3 totals 15 residues. Trimming took off 3 bases at V and 3 bases at J, with 11 bases between the two ends. The chain's CDR3 is CATSDGVRGYNEQFF. The CDR3 nucleotides are TGTGCCACCAGTGATGGAGTTAGGGGCTACAATGAGCAGTTCTTC.

This clonotype was picked up many times. The V and J genes are TRBV20-1 and TRBJ2-3; maybe TRBD2 (5 bases). Germline CDR1 and CDR2: DFQATT and SNEGSKA (reference sequence). Between the trimmed V and J ends, which lost 1 base and 4 bases, there was a span of 12 bases. The CDR3 has 14 amino acids. The CDR3 bases are TGCAGTGCTAGAGGAGGGAGTATTGCAGATACGCAGTATTTT. Translating it yields CSARGGSIADTQYF.

This clonotype was recorded at least ten times. The rearrangement uses TRBV7-3 and TRBJ2-5; D gene uncertain. Trimming shortened V by 2 bases and J by 3 bases, and 7 bases separated the two germline ends. Germline V CDR1 and CDR2: SGHTA, FQGTGA. The CDR3 extends over 13 amino acids. CDR3 coding DNA: TGTGCCAGCAGCTTAGGGCCAGAAGAGACCCAGTACTTC. Encoded protein: CASSLGPEETQYF.

This clonotype was observed many times. The chain employs TRBV7-2 and TRBJ2-1, with 10 bases fitting TRBD2. CDR1 and CDR2 from the germline V gene are SGHTA and FQGNSA. The CDR3 spans 16 residues. Germline trimming cut 4 bases from V and 1 base from J; bases unmatched to any gene: 4. The chain's CDR3 is CASSSHSGRSYNEQFF. DNA of the CDR3: TGTGCCAGCAGCTCCCATAGCGGGAGGTCCTACAATGAGCAGTTCTTC.

The sample holds a few counts of this clonotype. This chain links TRBV5-1 with TRBJ2-7; 9 positions agree with TRBD1. This CDR3 contains 17 residues. V shed 1 base, J shed 6 bases, and the junction held 14 bases outside the gene matches. Looked up from germline, CDR1 is SGHRS and CDR2 is YFSETQ. This chain's CDR3 is CASSLMNPGTGPSEQYF. CDR3 DNA: TGCGCCAGCAGCTTGATGAACCCCGGGACAGGGCCCTCCGAGCAGTACTTC.

This clonotype was found many times. This chain joins TRBV29-1 and TRBJ2-7; 10 positions match TRBD2. The J segment lost 3 bases and the V segment lost 7 bases, leaving 3 bases of the junction unmatched. Germline V lookup: CDR1 SQVTM, CDR2 ANQGSEA. The CDR3 spans 12 residues. The CDR3 is CSATSGFYEQYF. The CDR3 nucleotides are TGCAGCGCGACTAGCGGGTTCTACGAGCAGTACTTC.

This clonotype has ten or more counts. The V and J genes are TRBV28 and TRBJ2-2, with 11 bases matching TRBD1. Germline trimming cut 3 bases from V and 4 bases from J; bases unmatched to any gene: 7. The CDR3 contains 17 residues. Germline CDR1 reads MDHEN; CDR2 reads SYDVKM. CDR3 coding DNA: TGTGCCAGCAGTTTGAAACTGGGGACAGGGGGCACCGGGGAGCTGTTTTTT. It is translated as CASSLKLGTGGTGELFF. The full variable domain, in which reference TRBV28 and TRBJ2-2 provide the parts outside the CDR3, is DVKVTQSSRYLVKRTGEKVFLECVQDMDHENMFWYRQDPGLGLRLIYFSYDVKMKEKGDIPEGYSVSREKKERFSLILESASTNQTSMYLCASSLKLGTGGTGELFFGEGSRLTVL.

At least ten counts were recorded for this clonotype. The J gene is TRBJ2-5, the V gene TRBV27, with D possibly TRBD1 on 6 matching bases. Germline lookup yields CDR1 MNHEY and CDR2 SMNVEV (reference sequence). The CDR3 extends over 13 amino acids. V dropped 2 bases and J dropped 8 bases, with 12 bases sitting between them. CDR3 bases: TGTGCCAGCAGTTTAAACGACGGGACAACCCAGTACTTC. This sequence encodes CASSLNDGTTQYF.